The sequence of this T cell receptor beta chain was determined in a study of control samples from healthy donors and cancer patients. This clone was detected only once. V trimming: 7 bases; J trimming: 3 bases; junction bases outside the gene matches: 6. Germline V gives CDR1 LNHDA, CDR2 SQIVND (reference sequence). This CDR3 spans 14 amino acids. The method was immunoSEQ multiplex PCR; TCRdb's version includes in-frame clones alone and lacks a portion of them. The top ten clones hold 6% to 8% of a sample with approximately 99,000 clones, approximately 84% of them seen once. This sequence joins TRBV19 and TRBJ2-7; 10 bases are a match to TRBD2. The sequence came from a man younger than 35 in good health. The sample comprised blood. The CDR3 is CASKTSGGDYEQYF. CDR3 nucleotide sequence: TGTGCCAGTAAAACGAGCGGGGGGGACTACGAGCAGTACTTC.